These 30 T cell receptor beta chains originate from one sample sequenced in a study of shared clonotypes between healthy human individuals. Only in-frame clones appear in the TCRdb table, and some are missing; sequencing was by immunoSEQ multiplex PCR. The sample lists 530,000 or so clones, over 60% seen once, with 9.5% to 15% in the top ten. Sequencing used PBMCs. The origin of the receptors is a woman aged 35 to 49 in good health. Some clones in this sample may be carry-over from other donors' samples.

J is TRBJ2-7 and V is TRBV11-2; the D is unclear. The CDR3 has 13 residues. The ends were cut back, 1 base at V and 1 base at J, with 5 bases in the middle. From germline, CDR1 is SGHAT and CDR2 FQNNGV. DNA of the CDR3: TGTGCCAGCAGCTTAGTTGGGTCCTACGAGCAGTACTTC. Its translation: CASSLVGSYEQYF. Supplemented by reference TRBV11-2 and TRBJ2-7, the full variable domain reads EAGVAQSPRYKIIEKRQSVAFWCNPISGHATLYWYQQILGQGPKLLIQFQNNGVVDDSQLPKDRFSAERLKGVDSTLKIQPAKLEDSAVYLCASSLVGSYEQYFGPGTRLTVT.

The chain couples TRBV6-5 to TRBJ2-7; D not resolved. The germline V gene encodes CDR1 MNHEY and CDR2 SVGAGI. Deletions cut 4 bases from V and 2 bases from J, with 18 bases between. The CDR3 loop spans 16 amino acids. The CDR3 region is CASSCPPNRIAYEQYF. In nucleotides, the CDR3 is TGTGCCAGCAGTTGCCCCCCTAATAGGATCGCCTACGAGCAGTACTTC.

This chain links TRBV9 with TRBJ2-3, with TRBD2 matching over 11 bases. Unmatched junction bases numbered 12, after V lost 7 bases and J lost 5 bases. Germline lookup yields CDR1 SGDLS and CDR2 YYNGEE. CDR3 size: 16 residues. The CDR3 loop is CASDLAGGRGRDTQYF. CDR3 nucleotides: TGTGCCAGCGATCTAGCGGGAGGCCGGGGTAGAGATACGCAGTATTTT. The full variable domain, completed using reference TRBV9 and TRBJ2-3, is DSGVTQTPKHLITATGQRVTLRCSPRSGDLSVYWYQQSLDQGLQFLIQYYNGEERAKGNILERFSAQQFPDLHSELNLSSLELGDSALYFCASDLAGGRGRDTQYFGPGTRLTVL.

This sequence joins TRBV28 and TRBJ1-3, with D possibly being TRBD1 (6 bases). The CDR3 loop spans 15 amino acids. Trimming took off 2 bases at V and 2 bases at J, with 10 bases between the two ends. The germline V gene has CDR1 MDHEN and CDR2 SYDVKM. This CDR3 reads CASSLHRVPGNTIYF. In DNA form, the CDR3 reads TGTGCCAGCAGTTTACACAGGGTCCCTGGAAACACCATATATTTT.

This chain joins TRBV5-4 and TRBJ1-1; D ambiguous. V was shortened by 3 bases and J by 1 base, with 10 bases between the two germline ends. The germline CDR1 and CDR2 sequences are SGHNT and YYREEE (reference sequence). The CDR3 totals 14 residues. The CDR3 protein is CASSYLQQNTEAFF. Here the CDR3 DNA reads TGTGCCAGCAGCTACCTTCAGCAGAACACTGAAGCTTTCTTT.

This chain joins TRBV20-1 and TRBJ2-3; D gene unclear. There are 11 residues in the CDR3. V dropped 1 base and J dropped 7 bases, with 6 bases sitting between them. Germline CDR1 is DFQATT and CDR2 is SNEGSKA (reference sequence). CDR3 nucleotides: TGCAGTGCTAGAGCCAGCAATACGCAGTATTTT. Translating gives CSARASNTQYF.

The J gene is TRBJ1-5, the V gene TRBV7-8, with 8 bases matching TRBD1. The length of the CDR3 is 15 residues. CDR1 and CDR2 from the germline V gene are SGHVS and FQNEAQ. Trimming removed 6 bases from V and 2 bases from J; junction bases left unmatched: 6. Here the CDR3 reads CASSRQGLGNQPQHF. CDR3 nucleotide sequence: TGTGCCAGCAGTCGACAGGGGCTTGGCAATCAGCCCCAGCATTTT.

This clone appeared a few times. V and J are TRBV5-1 and TRBJ1-5; maybe TRBD1 (5 bases). The CDR3 consists of 16 residues. CDR1 SGHRS and CDR2 YFSETQ come from the germline V gene. V dropped 0 bases and J dropped 2 bases, with 12 bases sitting between them. The CDR3 protein is CASSLVPSGRNQPQHF. The CDR3 DNA sequence: TGCGCCAGCAGCTTGGTTCCTTCAGGGCGCAATCAGCCCCAGCATTTT. The variable domain in full, with the rest retrieved from reference TRBV5-1 and TRBJ1-5, is KAGVTQTPRYLIKTRGQQVTLSCSPISGHRSVSWYQQTPGQGLQFLFEYFSETQRNKGNFPGRFSGRQFSNSRSEMNVSTLELGDSALYLCASSLVPSGRNQPQHFGDGTRLSIL.

The V call is TRBV7-2, the J call TRBJ2-1; 8 bases are shared with TRBD2. CDR1 SGHTA and CDR2 FQGNSA come from the germline V gene. This CDR3 is 12 amino acids long. With V trimmed by 5 bases and J by 11 bases, 5 bases remained unmatched. DNA of the CDR3: TGTGCCAGCAGCCAGTTAGCGGGAAAGCAGTTCTTC. This translates into CASSQLAGKQFF. Supplemented by reference TRBV7-2 and TRBJ2-1, the full variable domain reads GAGVSQSPSNKVTEKGKDVELRCDPISGHTALYWYRQSLGQGLEFLIYFQGNSAPDKSGLPSDRFSAERTGGSVSTLTIQRTQQEDSAVYLCASSQLAGKQFFGPGTRLTVL.

J is TRBJ2-3 and V is TRBV4-3; TRBD1 matches 8 bases. This CDR3 spans 18 amino acids. The V gene's germline CDR1 is LGHNA and CDR2 YSLEER. V lost 0 bases to trimming and J lost 1 base; unmatched junction nucleotides: 9. In DNA form, the CDR3 reads TGCGCCAGCAGCCAAGATTCGGCCAGGGGGCGACGCACAGATACGCAGTATTTT. This sequence encodes CASSQDSARGRRTDTQYF.

This clone was detected only a few times. The chain is built from TRBV28 and TRBJ1-1; no clear D gene. V gave up 7 bases and J gave up 1 base, with 7 bases separating them. The germline V gene has CDR1 MDHEN and CDR2 SYDVKM. This CDR3 comprises 12 residues. CDR3 protein: CASTLGNTEAFF. The CDR3 nucleotides are TGTGCCAGCACCCTCGGGAACACTGAAGCTTTCTTT.

Turning to this clone: At one end the junction does not follow the germline gene, possibly because of a read error. The chain joins TRBV7-7 to TRBJ2-5; 7 nucleotides match TRBD2. The CDR3 is made up of 15 amino acids. CDR1 is SSHAT and CDR2 is FNYEAQ in the germline V gene (reference sequence). CDR3 in amino acids: CASSPGGTRQETQYF. CDR3 DNA: TGTGCTAGCAGCCCGGGGGGAACCCGCCAAGAGACCCAGTACTTC.

This clone was seen a handful of times. This chain connects TRBV10-3 to TRBJ2-5, with TRBD2 matching 8 bases. The trim removed 4 bases at V and 1 base at J, leaving 8 bases unmatched. Looked up from germline, CDR1 is ENHRY and CDR2 is SYGVKD. The CDR3 contains 16 residues. In nucleotides, the CDR3 is TGTGCCATCAGTGTTGGGACTAGTCATTCCCAAGAGACCCAGTACTTC. Residues: CAISVGTSHSQETQYF.

The V gene is TRBV18, the J gene TRBJ2-2; 7 bases are a match to TRBD1. V was pared by 1 base and J by 3 bases, with 5 bases of the junction left unmatched. CDR1 and CDR2 from the germline V gene are KGHSH and LQKENI. CDR3 size: 16 residues. This CDR3 reads CASSPRSGGDTGELFF. CDR3 in DNA: TGTGCCAGCTCACCACGGTCAGGGGGAGACACCGGGGAGCTGTTTTTT.

In regard to this clone: Different DNA sequences within this sample yield the same CDR3. This chain uses TRBV28 with TRBJ1-2; unclear D gene. Looked up from germline, CDR1 is MDHEN and CDR2 is SYDVKM. The length of the CDR3 is 12 residues. V was clipped by 3 bases and J by 8 bases, with 10 bases between them. In nucleotides, the CDR3 is TGTGCCAGCAGTTTGGTCGGTTACGGCTACACCTTC. It yields the protein CASSLVGYGYTF.

The V and J genes are TRBV9 and TRBJ2-6; 9 nucleotides line up with TRBD1. V lost 4 bases to trimming and J lost 3 bases; unmatched junction nucleotides: 11. CDR3 size: 18 residues. Germline loops: CDR1 SGDLS, CDR2 YYNGEE. This CDR3 is CASSIRDRVLSGANVLTF. The CDR3 region has the DNA TGTGCCAGCAGCATCCGGGACAGGGTACTTAGTGGGGCCAACGTCCTGACTTTC.

The chain is built from TRBV5-5 and TRBJ1-2; D gene ambiguous. V gave up 0 bases and J gave up 2 bases, with 5 bases separating them. The CDR3 sequence is 13 residues long. Germline V gives CDR1 SGHKS, CDR2 YYEKEE (reference sequence). In DNA form, the CDR3 reads TGTGCCAGCAGCTTGGGGGCGAACTATGGCTACACCTTC. Encoded protein: CASSLGANYGYTF.

This chain connects TRBV28 to TRBJ2-1; D may be TRBD2 (5 bases). Germline V gene sequence: CDR1 MDHEN, CDR2 SYDVKM. The V gene lost 3 bases and the J gene lost 6 bases, with 18 bases spanning the gap. The CDR3 totals 16 residues. Here the CDR3 reads CASSFRFGVTGNEQFF. The CDR3 DNA reads as TGTGCCAGCAGTTTCCGGTTCGGGGTGACGGGCAATGAGCAGTTCTTC.

This clone showed up just a few times. V gene TRBV19 combines with J gene TRBJ1-5; D gene ambiguous. The CDR3 extends over 14 amino acids. CDR1 is LNHDA, CDR2 SQIVND, per germline (reference sequence). V was shortened by 7 bases and J by 3 bases, with 13 bases between the two germline ends. The CDR3 DNA sequence: TGTGCCAGTACCCTCGGCAGCAACAATCAGCCCCAGCATTTT. It translates to CASTLGSNNQPQHF.

This clone has ten or more counts. The chain is built from TRBV30 and TRBJ1-5; tentative D call: TRBD1 (6 bases). Germline V gene sequence: CDR1 GTSNPN, CDR2 SVGIG (reference sequence). V lost 2 bases to trimming and J lost 4 bases, with 12 bases between them. This CDR3 spans 14 amino acids. The CDR3 DNA sequence: TGTGCCTGGAGTACCGGGACACTAAATCAGCCCCAGCATTTT. It is translated as CAWSTGTLNQPQHF.

CDR3 in amino acids: CASSEEGYGYTF. The CDR3 DNA sequence: TGTGCCAGCAGTGAGGAGGGCTATGGCTACACCTTC. V and J are TRBV2 and TRBJ1-2, with D unclear. The V end was cut by 3 bases, the J end by 4 bases, with 6 bases between. CDR1 is SNHLY and CDR2 is FYNNEI in the germline V gene. The length of the CDR3 is 12 residues. Variable domain in full (rest from reference TRBV2 and TRBJ1-2): EPEVTQTPSHQVTQMGQEVILRCVPISNHLYFYWYRQILGQKVEFLVSFYNNEISEKSEIFDDQFSVERPDGSNFTLKIRSTKLEDSAMYFCASSEEGYGYTFGSGTRLTVV.

The chain links TRBV5-1 to TRBJ2-5; 7 bases align to TRBD2. Germline CDR1 SGHRS, CDR2 YFSETQ. The V segment lost 0 bases and the J segment 5 bases; nucleotides outside the gene matches: 4. The CDR3 length is 14 residues. The CDR3 DNA sequence: TGCGCCAGCAGCTTGGCGTCCGGGGGGGAGACCCAGTACTTC. This codes for CASSLASGGETQYF.

J is TRBJ1-3 and V is TRBV5-1, with 7 positions matching TRBD1. Germline lookup yields CDR1 SGHRS and CDR2 YFSETQ. Trimming cost V 5 bases and J 0 bases; bases outside gene matches: 11. The CDR3 covers 17 residues. As DNA, the CDR3 is TGCGCCAGCAGTACCTCCGGGACAGACTTCTCTGGAAACACCATATATTTT. This translates into CASSTSGTDFSGNTIYF.

The J gene is TRBJ1-1, the V gene TRBV5-4, with 7 bases aligning to TRBD1. The CDR3 has 15 residues. Germline-derived CDR1 and CDR2 are SGHNT and YYREEE (reference sequence). Trimming took 3 bases from V and 7 from J; bases not matched to a gene: 12. This CDR3 reads CASSSPGQAGIEAFF. In DNA form, the CDR3 reads TGTGCCAGCAGCTCCCCCGGACAGGCCGGAATTGAAGCTTTCTTT. The full variable domain, in which reference TRBV5-4 and TRBJ1-1 provide the parts outside the CDR3, is ETGVTQSPTHLIKTRGQQVTLRCSSQSGHNTVSWYQQALGQGPQFIFQYYREEENGRGNFPPRFSGLQFPNYSSELNVNALELDDSALYLCASSSPGQAGIEAFFGQGTRLTVV.

V is TRBV9 and J is TRBJ2-2; TRBD1 aligns across 9 bases. This CDR3 spans 15 amino acids. Losses at the gene ends were 10 bases for V and 3 bases for J; bases not matched to a gene: 10. Germline lookup yields CDR1 SGDLS and CDR2 YYNGEE. In DNA, the CDR3 is TGTGCCTCCCAGCCGGGACAGGGCTACACCGGGGAGCTGTTTTTT. Its translation: CASQPGQGYTGELFF.

The chain uses TRBV18 and TRBJ2-7; D remains ambiguous. The CDR3 totals 14 residues. Germline V gene lookup returns CDR1 KGHSH and CDR2 LQKENI. With 2 bases removed from V and 4 bases from J, the gap between germline ends came to 12 bases. The chain's CDR3 is CASSPLTKPYEQYF. For the CDR3, the DNA is TGTGCCAGCTCACCATTGACAAAGCCATACGAGCAGTACTTC.

This rearrangement joins TRBV6-5 to TRBJ2-3; no firm D call. Between the trimmed V and J ends, which lost 8 bases and 2 bases, there was a span of 14 bases. The CDR3 contains 14 residues. Germline values: CDR1 MNHEY, CDR2 SVGAGI. CDR3 region: CASGEPYFTDTQYF. The CDR3 DNA is TGTGCCAGCGGAGAACCGTACTTCACAGATACGCAGTATTTT.

This clone was found many times. The sample carries other DNA sequences with the same CDR3. The chain links TRBV7-9 to TRBJ1-3; D not resolved. The CDR3 runs 14 residues. CDR1 is SEHNR, CDR2 FQNEAQ, per germline (reference sequence). With 1 base removed from V and 0 bases from J, the gap between germline ends came to 4 bases. The CDR3 sequence: CASSLGSSGNTIYF. For the CDR3, the DNA is TGTGCCAGCAGCTTAGGGAGCTCTGGAAACACCATATATTTT.

This clone was found a few times. Other DNA sequences in this sample translate to the same CDR3. V gene TRBV5-1 combines with J gene TRBJ2-1; either TRBD1 or TRBD2 may supply D (5 bases each). CDR3 size: 14 residues. V shed 3 bases and J shed 2 bases, with 9 bases lying between them. Germline V gene sequence: CDR1 SGHRS, CDR2 YFSETQ. CDR3 protein: CASSWGTAYNEQFF. The CDR3 DNA reads as TGCGCCAGCAGCTGGGGGACGGCCTACAATGAGCAGTTCTTC.

V usage is TRBV5-1 and J usage is TRBJ2-1; D possibly corresponds to TRBD2 (5 bases). The CDR3 has 14 residues. Trimming left V 3 bases short and J 0 bases short, with 7 bases between. Germline V gene lookup returns CDR1 SGHRS and CDR2 YFSETQ. CDR3 DNA sequence: TGCGCCAGCAGCTCGGACTCCTCCTACAATGAGCAGTTCTTC. Encoded protein: CASSSDSSYNEQFF.